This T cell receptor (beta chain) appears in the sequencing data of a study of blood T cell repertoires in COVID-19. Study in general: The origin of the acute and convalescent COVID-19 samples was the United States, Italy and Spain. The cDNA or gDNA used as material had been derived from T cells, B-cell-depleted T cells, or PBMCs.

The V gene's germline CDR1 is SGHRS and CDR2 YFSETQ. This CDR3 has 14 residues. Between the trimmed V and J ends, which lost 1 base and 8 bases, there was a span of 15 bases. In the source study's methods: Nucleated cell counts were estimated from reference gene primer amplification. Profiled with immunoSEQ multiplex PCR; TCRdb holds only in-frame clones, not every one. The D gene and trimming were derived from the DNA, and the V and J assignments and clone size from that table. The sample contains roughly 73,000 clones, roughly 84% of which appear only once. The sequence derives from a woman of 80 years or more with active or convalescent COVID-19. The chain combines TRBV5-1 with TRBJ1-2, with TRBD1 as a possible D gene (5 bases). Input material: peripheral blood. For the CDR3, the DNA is TGCGCCAGCAGCTTGACAGGAGGGGATAGGGGCTACACCTTC. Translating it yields CASSLTGGDRGYTF.